Each of the 24 T cell receptor beta chains below was sequenced from the same sample in a study of T cells in Graves' hyperthyroidism and ophthalmopathy. TCR beta CDR3 sequences were amplified from RNA transcripts. A set of HTBI primers served as the primers for a first-round RT-PCR of the TCR CDR3. TCRdb re-derived calls from the multiplex PCR reads in MiXCR, one entry per CDR3 protein. The sample shows fewer than 450,000 distinct CDR3 sequences, roughly 17% of them seen only once. Sequenced material: blood. The origin of the receptors is a woman aged 30 to 39 with Graves' hyperthyroidism that later progressed to Graves' ophthalmopathy.

Many counts were recorded for this clonotype. V gene TRBV7-9 combines with J gene TRBJ1-1, with D possibly matching TRBD1 (5 bases). Trimming stripped 5 bases from V and 10 bases from J, with 14 bases between. There are 12 residues in the CDR3. Per the germline V gene, CDR1 is SEHNR and CDR2 is FQNEAQ (reference sequence). The CDR3 loop is CASSLLGAGAFF. The CDR3 region has the DNA TGTGCCAGCAGCCTTTTAGGGGCAGGAGCTTTCTTT.

This clonotype was seen repeatedly, ten times or more. The rearrangement uses TRBV19 and TRBJ2-5; a weak D match, TRBD2 (6 bases). The CDR3 totals 16 residues. The germline V gene has CDR1 LNHDA and CDR2 SQIVND (reference sequence). With 2 bases removed from V and 1 base from J, the gap between germline ends came to 14 bases. The CDR3: CASSITAGYVQETQYF. The CDR3 DNA sequence: TGTGCCAGTAGTATAACGGCGGGGTACGTCCAAGAGACCCAGTACTTC.

This clonotype was seen many times. The chain recombines TRBV7-9 with TRBJ1-2, with TRBD1 identical over 10 bases. This CDR3 spans 18 amino acids. The germline V gene has CDR1 SEHNR and CDR2 FQNEAQ (reference sequence). J gave up 2 bases and V 1 base, and 10 bases lay outside the gene matches. CDR3 in DNA: TGTGCCAGCAGCTTAGGGGACAGGGGCCGTTACACCAACTATGGCTACACCTTC. Translation gives CASSLGDRGRYTNYGYTF.

This clonotype was seen at least ten times. V and J are TRBV7-9 and TRBJ2-2; D is unresolved. Germline assignment: CDR1 SEHNR and CDR2 FQNEAQ (reference sequence). This CDR3 has 13 amino acids. V was trimmed by 0 bases and J by 9 bases, leaving 8 bases between them. The CDR3 coding sequence is TGTGCCAGCAGCTTAGCCGGCCCCCGGGAGCTGTTTTTT. Residues: CASSLAGPRELFF.

This clonotype occurred many times. The chain links TRBV19 to TRBJ2-2, with D hard to call. The CDR3 is 17 residues long. Germline assignment: CDR1 LNHDA and CDR2 SQIVND (reference sequence). V gave up 3 bases and J gave up 2 bases, with 16 bases separating them. The CDR3 nucleotides are TGTGCCAGTAGTATCCGGTCACACAGATTCAACACCGGGGAGCTGTTTTTT. This encodes CASSIRSHRFNTGELFF.

Points on this clonotype: A much more abundant neighbour one base away suggests this may be a read error. The final CDR3 position lacks the conserved phenylalanine or tryptophan, pointing to a likely read error. The rearrangement joins TRBV7-2 to TRBJ2-3; perhaps TRBD2 as D (6 bases). The germline V gene encodes CDR1 SGHTA and CDR2 FQGNSA. The CDR3 length is 16 residues. Trimming pared 3 bases from V and 4 bases from J, leaving 17 bases between. The CDR3 sequence: CASSFTSTSAADTQYL. Written as DNA, the CDR3 is TGTGCCAGCAGCTTTACTAGCACCTCCGCCGCAGATACGCAGTATCTT.

This clonotype was found a few times. The chain links TRBV6-1 to TRBJ2-7, with D possibly matching TRBD2 (6 bases). V lost 5 bases, J lost 3 bases, and 17 bases lay in between. Per the germline V gene, CDR1 is MNHNS and CDR2 is SASEGT. The CDR3 runs 15 residues. DNA for the CDR3: TGTGCCAGCAGTCTCTCGCCGGGAGAATTCTACGAGCAGTACTTC. Translating gives CASSLSPGEFYEQYF.

The rearrangement joins TRBV11-2 to TRBJ2-7; 8 nucleotides line up with TRBD1. The CDR3 consists of 16 residues. Germline V gene sequence: CDR1 SGHAT, CDR2 FQNNGV. Losses at the gene ends were 7 bases for V and 2 bases for J; bases not matched to a gene: 13. The CDR3 here is CASNLSPGQAAYEQYF. The CDR3 nucleotides read TGTGCCAGCAACCTCAGTCCGGGACAGGCCGCCTACGAGCAGTACTTC.

This clonotype was counted only a few times. The chain carries TRBV5-1 and TRBJ2-2; TRBD1 aligns across 10 bases. The CDR3 extends over 15 amino acids. The J segment lost 5 bases and the V segment lost 3 bases, leaving 4 bases of the junction unmatched. Germline V gene lookup returns CDR1 SGHRS and CDR2 YFSETQ. The CDR3 here is CASSSTGGGTGELFF. As DNA, the CDR3 is TGCGCCAGCAGCTCGACAGGGGGCGGGACCGGGGAGCTGTTTTTT.

This clonotype came up a few times. The rearrangement joins TRBV5-6 to TRBJ1-6, with D uncertain. V dropped 10 bases and J dropped 0 bases, with 14 bases sitting between them. The germline V gene encodes CDR1 SGHDT and CDR2 YYEEEE. CDR3 length equals 15 residues. The CDR3 reads CASQDGPSYNSPLHF. CDR3 nucleotides: TGTGCCTCCCAGGACGGACCCTCCTATAATTCACCCCTCCACTTT.

The sample holds a few counts of this clonotype. The chain has TRBV27 and TRBJ1-2; possibly TRBD1 for D (6 bases). CDR3 length: 17 amino acids. V dropped 0 bases and J dropped 4 bases, with 18 bases sitting between them. Germline V lookup: CDR1 MNHEY, CDR2 SMNVEV (reference sequence). The CDR3 spells CASSLSRGGGARYGYTF. The CDR3 DNA is TGTGCCAGCAGTTTATCTCGGGGCGGGGGGGCGCGCTATGGCTACACCTTC.

As regards this clonotype: It may be a read error: a sequence one base away is much more abundant. The chain recombines TRBV20-1 with TRBJ2-5; TRBD1 is a possible D gene (5 bases). This CDR3 has 13 residues. In germline, CDR1 is DFQATT, CDR2 SNEGSKA (reference sequence). The V and J ends lost 5 bases and 3 bases respectively, with 13 bases between them. CDR3 nucleotide sequence: TGCAGTGCTTTTAAGACAGAAAAAGAGACCCAGTACTTC. Its translation is CSAFKTEKETQYF.

This clonotype was seen many times. This chain links TRBV3-1 with TRBJ2-3; a possible D gene is TRBD2 (7 bases). The V gene lost 4 bases and the J gene lost 5 bases, with 19 bases spanning the gap. The CDR3 sequence is 16 residues long. Germline CDR1 LGHDT, CDR2 YNNKEL (reference sequence). CDR3 region: CASSLQGRRGGDTQYF. The CDR3 DNA follows: TGTGCCAGCAGCCTCCAGGGGCGGAGGGGGGGAGATACGCAGTATTTT.

J is TRBJ1-2 and V is TRBV19; a weak D match, TRBD1 (6 bases). The CDR3 runs 12 residues. CDR1 is LNHDA, CDR2 SQIVND, per germline (reference sequence). Trimming removed 4 bases from V and 7 bases from J, with 10 bases in between. The chain's CDR3 is CASSSGGLGYTF. The CDR3 DNA follows: TGTGCCAGTAGTAGCGGGGGGCTTGGCTACACCTTC.

This clonotype was recorded at least ten times. This chain joins TRBV13 and TRBJ2-7, with TRBD2 matching over 7 bases. The CDR3 loop spans 14 amino acids. The germline V gene has CDR1 PRHDT and CDR2 FYEKMQ (reference sequence). With V trimmed by 5 bases and J by 4 bases, 8 bases remained unmatched. The CDR3 here is CASSPRTRTYEQYF. The CDR3 DNA is TGTGCCAGCAGCCCTCGGACTAGAACTTACGAGCAGTACTTC. The full variable domain, in which reference TRBV13 and TRBJ2-7 provide the parts outside the CDR3, is AAGVIQSPRHLIKEKRETATLKCYPIPRHDTVYWYQQGPGQDPQFLISFYEKMQSDKGSIPDRFSAQQFSDYHSELNMSSLELGDSALYFCASSPRTRTYEQYFGPGTRLTVT.

In this sample, this clonotype turned up a few times. The chain combines TRBV19 with TRBJ1-1, with D possibly matching TRBD1 (6 bases). CDR1 LNHDA and CDR2 SQIVND come from the germline V gene (reference sequence). V was shortened by 5 bases and J by 4 bases, with 11 bases between the two germline ends. CDR3 length: 13 amino acids. The CDR3 is CASSDRSFTEAFF. The CDR3, as DNA: TGTGCCAGTAGTGACAGGTCGTTCACTGAAGCTTTCTTT.

This clonotype was detected ten times or more. The chain is built from TRBV18 and TRBJ1-4; D may be TRBD1 (5 bases). This CDR3 is 15 amino acids long. The ends were cut back, 3 bases at V and 10 bases at J, with 18 bases in the middle. Looked up from germline, CDR1 is KGHSH and CDR2 is LQKENI. As DNA, the CDR3 is TGTGCCAGCTCACCCAGGTTGGCAGGGAGCGTAAAACTGTTTTTT. Translated: CASSPRLAGSVKLFF.

Of note for this clonotype: It may be a read error: a sequence one base away is much more abundant. CDR3 loop: CASVNNTGGSHEQYF. CDR3 DNA sequence: TGTGCCAGCGTGAATAATACAGGGGGGAGCCACGAGCAGTACTTC. V and J are TRBV25-1 and TRBJ2-7, with 8 nucleotides matching TRBD1. V gave up 8 bases and J gave up 5 bases; unmatched junction bases: 14. This CDR3 contains 15 residues. The V gene's germline CDR1 is MGHDK and CDR2 SYGVNS.

On this clonotype: This may stem from a read error, because a much larger clone lies one nucleotide away. The J gene is TRBJ2-3, the V gene TRBV6-1, with 11 bases identical to TRBD2. CDR3 length: 16 residues. The germline V gene encodes CDR1 MNHNS and CDR2 SASEGT. V dropped 0 bases and J dropped 4; count of bases not matched to a gene: 3. CDR3 bases: TGTGCCAGCAGTGAAGCTAGCGGGGGGGCCGCAGATACGCAGTATTTT. This sequence encodes CASSEASGGAADTQYF.

Ten or more counts support this clonotype. The V gene is TRBV24-1, the J gene TRBJ2-5; 10 bases match TRBD1. The CDR3 extends over 18 amino acids. V shed 1 base, J shed 0 bases, and the junction held 7 bases outside the gene matches. Per germline, CDR1 KGHDR and CDR2 SFDVKD. CDR3 amino acids: CATSDFRGTGAHQETQYF. For the CDR3, the DNA is TGTGCCACCAGTGATTTCCGAGGGACAGGGGCCCACCAAGAGACCCAGTACTTC.

This clonotype was seen many times. This chain connects TRBV11-2 to TRBJ2-7; 9 bases fit TRBD2. CDR3 size: 16 residues. The ends lost 1 base at V and 1 base at J; junction bases unmatched: 5. Germline V CDR1 and CDR2: SGHAT, FQNNGV. In DNA, the CDR3 is TGTGCCAGCAGCTTAGTCGGGCTAGCGGGATCCTACGAGCAGTACTTC. It codes for CASSLVGLAGSYEQYF.

The sample holds a few counts of this clonotype. Sequence at one end of the junction differs from germline and may be a read error. This chain uses TRBV10-1 with TRBJ1-1, with D hard to call. The CDR3 consists of 13 residues. Germline loops: CDR1 WNHNN, CDR2 SYGVQD (reference sequence). The chain's CDR3 is CASSEQTNTGAFF. The CDR3, as DNA: TGCGCCAGCAGTGAACAGACTAACACTGGAGCTTTCTTT.

The V call is TRBV2, the J call TRBJ2-2; 8 bases are shared with TRBD1. This CDR3 comprises 15 residues. J lost 3 bases, V lost 6 bases, and 6 bases had no gene match. Germline values: CDR1 SNHLY, CDR2 FYNNEI. CDR3 residues: CASSPDRDYTGELFF. As DNA, the CDR3 is TGTGCCAGCAGCCCGGACAGGGACTACACCGGGGAGCTGTTTTTT.

The sample holds many counts of this clonotype. The chain combines TRBV2 with TRBJ2-7; D unresolved. This CDR3 has 13 amino acids. Germline CDR1 is SNHLY and CDR2 is FYNNEI. Trimming shortened V by 1 base and J by 0 bases, and 4 bases separated the two germline ends. The CDR3 nucleotides are TGTGCCAGCAGTGAAGACAGCTCCTACGAGCAGTACTTC. Translating it yields CASSEDSSYEQYF.